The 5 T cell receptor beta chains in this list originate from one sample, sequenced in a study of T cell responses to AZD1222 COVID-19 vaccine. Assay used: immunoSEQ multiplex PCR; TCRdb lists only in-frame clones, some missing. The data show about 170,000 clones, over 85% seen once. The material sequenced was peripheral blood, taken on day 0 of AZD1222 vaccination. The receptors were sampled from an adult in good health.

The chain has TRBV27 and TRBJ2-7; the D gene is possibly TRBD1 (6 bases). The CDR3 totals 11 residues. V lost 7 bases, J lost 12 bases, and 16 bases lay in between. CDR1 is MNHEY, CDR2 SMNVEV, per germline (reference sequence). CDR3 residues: CASKLTGSLYF. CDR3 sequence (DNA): TGTGCCAGCAAACTAACAGGGTCCTTGTACTTC.

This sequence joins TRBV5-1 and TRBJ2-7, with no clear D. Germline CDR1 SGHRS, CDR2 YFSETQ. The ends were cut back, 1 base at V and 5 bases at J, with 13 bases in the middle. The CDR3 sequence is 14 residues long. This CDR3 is CASSLLGIVNEQYF. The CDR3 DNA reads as TGCGCCAGCAGCTTGCTGGGGATCGTGAACGAGCAGTACTTC.

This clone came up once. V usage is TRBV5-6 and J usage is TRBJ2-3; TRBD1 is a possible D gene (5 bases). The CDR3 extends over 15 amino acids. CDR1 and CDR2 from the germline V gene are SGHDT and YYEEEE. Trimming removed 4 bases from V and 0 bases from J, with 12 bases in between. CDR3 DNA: TGTGCCAGCAGCAGATTTGGACACAGCACAGATACGCAGTATTTT. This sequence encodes CASSRFGHSTDTQYF. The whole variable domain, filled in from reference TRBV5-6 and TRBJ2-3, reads DAGVTQSPTHLIKTRGQQVTLRCSPKSGHDTVSWYQQALGQGPQFIFQYYEEEERQRGNFPDRFSGHQFPNYSSELNVNALLLGDSALYLCASSRFGHSTDTQYFGPGTRLTVL.

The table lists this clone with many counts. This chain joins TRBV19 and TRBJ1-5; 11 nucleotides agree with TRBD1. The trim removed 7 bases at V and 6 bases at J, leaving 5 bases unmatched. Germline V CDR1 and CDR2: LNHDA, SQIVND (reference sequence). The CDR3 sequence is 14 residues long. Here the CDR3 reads CASKGQGDSQPQHF. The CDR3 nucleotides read TGTGCCAGTAAGGGACAGGGGGATAGTCAGCCCCAGCATTTT. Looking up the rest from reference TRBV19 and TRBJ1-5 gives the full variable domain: DGGITQSPKYLFRKEGQNVTLSCEQNLNHDAMYWYRQDPGQGLRLIYYSQIVNDFQKGDIAEGYSVSREKKESFPLTVTSAQKNPTAFYLCASKGQGDSQPQHFGDGTRLSIL.

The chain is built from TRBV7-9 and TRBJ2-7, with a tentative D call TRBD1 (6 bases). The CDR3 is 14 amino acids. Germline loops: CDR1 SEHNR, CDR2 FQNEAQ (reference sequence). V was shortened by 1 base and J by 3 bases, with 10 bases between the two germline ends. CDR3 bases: TGTGCCAGCAGCTTAGTGAACAGGGACTACGAGCAGTACTTC. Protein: CASSLVNRDYEQYF.